The text below deals with one T cell receptor (beta chain). The data stem from a study of cytomegalovirus exposure and HLA in healthy donors. CDR3 length: 10 residues. Germline V lookup: CDR1 MNHNS, CDR2 SASEGT. Trimming removed 0 bases at V and 12 bases at J, with 3 bases between. PCR primers comprised 60 Vbeta and 13 Jbeta primers. The method was immunoSEQ multiplex PCR; TCRdb's version includes in-frame clones alone and lacks a portion of them. The sample holds 160,000 or so clones, around three quarters seen once. V usage is TRBV6-1 and J usage is TRBJ2-4; no clear D. This clonotype was obtained from a middle-aged man in good health and CMV-seronegative. The sequenced material came from PBMCs. The CDR3 here is CASSEARQYF. In DNA, the CDR3 is TGTGCCAGCAGTGAAGCTCGTCAGTACTTC.